These T cell receptor beta chains were read from a single sample in a study of blood T cell repertoires in COVID-19. TCRdb's table, derived via immunoSEQ multiplex PCR, lists solely in-frame clones and lacks some. The sample has approximately 170,000 clones, about nine tenths seen once. Sequenced: peripheral blood. All receptors come from a man aged 18 to 29 with COVID-19, enrolled during active disease. Both conserved end residues are part of each CDR3. A D gene is named only where the DNA matches it firmly. Clone size is shown for a subset of rows, as once, few, many or a class of expanded clone.

v_gene	abundance	d_gene	j_gene	CDR3aa	CDR3nt
TRBV30	once	.	TRBJ1-5	CAWSVQGNQPQHF	TGTGCCTGGAGTGTACAGGGCAATCAGCCCCAGCATTTT
TRBV2	.	TRBD1	TRBJ2-5	CASSPGQGARETQYF	TGTGCCAGCAGTCCGGGACAGGGGGCGCGGGAGACCCAGTACTTC
TRBV7-9	few	.	TRBJ2-6	CASSLGSSGANVLTF	TGTGCCAGCAGCTTGGGGAGCTCTGGGGCCAACGTCCTGACTTTC
TRBV5-4	.	.	TRBJ2-2	CASSLVAGELFF	TGTGCCAGCAGCTTGGTAGCTGGGGAGCTGTTTTTT
TRBV7-9	.	TRBD1	TRBJ1-6	CASSSTGTGVSPLHF	TGTGCCAGCAGCTCGACCGGGACAGGGGTTTCACCCCTCCACTTT
TRBV13	.	.	TRBJ2-1	CASTQGSYNEQFF	TGTGCCAGCACCCAGGGGTCCTACAATGAGCAGTTCTTC
TRBV2	.	TRBD1	TRBJ2-7	CASSDRTGGYEQYF	TGTGCCAGCAGTGACAGGACAGGGGGTTACGAGCAGTACTTC
TRBV6-6	.	TRBD1	TRBJ2-3	CASSLGQGSTDTQYF	TGTGCCAGCAGCTTGGGACAGGGGAGCACAGATACGCAGTATTTT
TRBV9	.	.	TRBJ2-1	CASSLRTSISYNEQFF	TGTGCCAGCAGCCTCCGGACTTCCATTTCCTACAATGAGCAGTTCTTC
TRBV28	.	TRBD2	TRBJ2-3	CASRAGRSRWTDTQYF	TGTGCCAGCAGAGCGGGACGGAGTCGCTGGACAGATACGCAGTATTTT
TRBV24-1	.	.	TRBJ2-1	CATSERGATLLSHNEQFF	TGTGCCACCAGTGAACGGGGGGCAACCTTATTGTCACACAATGAGCAGTTCTTC
TRBV4-1	.	TRBD2	TRBJ2-1	CASSQKGGLAANEQFF	TGCGCCAGCAGCCAAAAAGGGGGACTAGCGGCCAATGAGCAGTTCTTC
TRBV21-1	.	.	TRBJ2-7	CASSKVDRGNREQYF	TGTGCCAGCAGCAAAGTCGACAGGGGAAACCGTGAGCAGTACTTC
TRBV7-2	.	.	TRBJ1-3	CASSGGVPGNTIYF	TGTGCCAGCAGCGGGGGGGTCCCTGGAAACACCATATATTTT
TRBV27	.	.	TRBJ2-7	CASSWAGSYEQYF	TGTGCCAGCAGTTGGGCAGGGTCGTACGAGCAGTACTTC
TRBV7-8	.	TRBD1	TRBJ2-7	CASSPDRGYEQYF	TGTGCCAGCAGCCCCGACAGGGGATACGAGCAGTACTTC
TRBV7-6	.	.	TRBJ2-3	CASSLEVGGGGNTQYF	TGTGCCAGCAGCTTAGAAGTTGGAGGGGGCGGTAATACGCAGTATTTT
TRBV6-4	.	TRBD1	TRBJ1-5	CASSVQGGNQPQHF	TGTGCCAGCAGTGTTCAGGGGGGCAATCAGCCCCAGCATTTT
TRBV5-1	.	.	TRBJ1-6	CASSLGTVYNSPLHF	TGCGCCAGCAGCTTGGGGACAGTCTATAATTCACCCCTCCACTTT
TRBV9	.	TRBD1	TRBJ2-3	CASSVQGDPDTQYF	TGTGCCAGCAGCGTCCAGGGGGACCCAGATACGCAGTATTTT
TRBV4-3	.	TRBD1	TRBJ1-1	CASSPGQENTEAFF	TGCGCCAGCAGTCCGGGACAGGAGAACACTGAAGCTTTCTTT
TRBV4-1	once	.	TRBJ1-2	CASSQVDRLRDGYTF	TGCGCCAGCAGCCAAGTAGACAGGCTCCGGGATGGCTACACCTTC
TRBV11-2	.	TRBD1	TRBJ1-6	CASSNLDRGLNNSPLHF	TGTGCCAGCAGCAACCTCGACAGGGGCCTTAATAATTCACCCCTCCACTTT
TRBV2	.	.	TRBJ2-2	CASSDLGTLGAGELFF	TGTGCCAGCAGTGATCTGGGGACATTAGGGGCCGGGGAGCTGTTTTTT
TRBV27	.	.	TRBJ2-1	CASQVRGEQFF	TGTGCCAGTCAAGTTCGAGGCGAGCAGTTCTTC